The clone carrying this TCR beta chain has a handful of counts. MiXCR, run by TCRdb on the RACE reads, gives a single entry per CDR3 protein. This sample has some 50,000 distinct CDR3 sequences, with about 9.3% found just once. This entry belongs to a study of human T cells and chemical hapten exposure. CDR1 is SGHRS and CDR2 is YFSETQ in the germline V gene. This CDR3 comprises 13 residues. V gave up 4 bases and J gave up 8 bases, with 15 bases separating them. Time point: patch test 1, 2 weeks after DPC sensitization. Treatment reported: therapeutic diphenylcyclopropenone sensitization with weekly scalp DPC. Alopecia patients deemed DPC-suitable, aged 18 to 70, excluding pregnancy.

The chain couples TRBV5-1 to TRBJ1-2; a weak D match, TRBD1 (6 bases). This sequence originates from a woman aged 40 to 50 with alopecia areata. Some clones in this sample may be carry-over from other donors' samples. The starting material was whole blood, obtained in connection with sensitization to the hapten diphenylcyclopropenone (DPC). The CDR3 here is CASSPGTPSGYTF. The CDR3 region has the DNA TGCGCCAGCAGCCCCGGGACACCCTCCGGCTACACCTTC.